These 8 T cell receptor beta chains came from one sample sequenced in a study of blood T cell repertoires in COVID-19. The data were produced by immunoSEQ multiplex PCR, yet TCRdb's version contains in-frame clones alone and is incomplete. The table has about 47,000 clones, 70% to 85% seen once. The sample comprised peripheral blood. The receptor set was obtained from a man in his fifties or sixties with acute or convalescent COVID-19.

V gene TRBV5-1 combines with J gene TRBJ2-3, with TRBD1 matching 8 bases. The CDR3 is made up of 15 amino acids. Germline CDR1 and CDR2: SGHRS and YFSETQ. After removal of 0 bases from V and 4 bases from J, the junction contained 4 bases not matched to a gene. CDR3 amino acids: CASSLAATGADTQYF. DNA of the CDR3: TGCGCCAGCAGCTTGGCCGCGACAGGGGCAGATACGCAGTATTTT.

V usage is TRBV28 and J usage is TRBJ1-3, with D unresolved. The CDR3 has 14 residues. Trimming removed 7 bases at V and 1 base at J, with 11 bases between. CDR1 and CDR2 (germline): MDHEN, SYDVKM. CDR3 region: CASTTSNSGNTIYF. The CDR3, as DNA: TGTGCCAGCACCACAAGTAATTCTGGAAACACCATATATTTT. The entire variable domain, with the rest obtained from reference TRBV28 and TRBJ1-3, is as follows: DVKVTQSSRYLVKRTGEKVFLECVQDMDHENMFWYRQDPGLGLRLIYFSYDVKMKEKGDIPEGYSVSREKKERFSLILESASTNQTSMYLCASTTSNSGNTIYFGEGSWLTVV.

The chain carries TRBV10-3 and TRBJ1-5; 7 nucleotides agree with TRBD1. J lost 2 bases, V lost 3 bases, and 7 bases had no gene match. There are 16 residues in the CDR3. Germline CDR1 ENHRY, CDR2 SYGVKD. Here the CDR3 DNA reads TGTGCCATCAGTGATTCTAACAGGGGAGGCAATCAGCCCCAGCATTTT. As protein: CAISDSNRGGNQPQHF.

V usage is TRBV7-3 and J usage is TRBJ1-2, with D perhaps matching TRBD1 (5 bases). This CDR3 contains 14 residues. Germline CDR1 reads SGHTA; CDR2 reads FQGTGA. The V and J ends lost 5 bases and 4 bases respectively, with 14 bases between them. In nucleotides, the CDR3 is TGTGCCAGCAGCCCGGGGGGAGACAGCTATGGCTACACCTTC. Translated, it gives CASSPGGDSYGYTF. Drawing the rest from reference TRBV7-3 and TRBJ1-2, the complete variable domain is GAGVSQTPSNKVTEKGKYVELRCDPISGHTALYWYRQSLGQGPEFLIYFQGTGAADDSGLPNDRFFAVRPEGSVSTLKIQRTERGDSAVYLCASSPGGDSYGYTFGSGTRLTVV.

Worth noting for this clone: Distinct nucleotide sequences in the sample also encode this CDR3. The chain has TRBV13 and TRBJ1-2; D possibly corresponds to TRBD1 (6 bases). The CDR3 extends over 13 amino acids. Germline V gene sequence: CDR1 PRHDT, CDR2 FYEKMQ (reference sequence). Trimming pared 1 base from V and 5 bases from J, leaving 8 bases between. The CDR3 region has the DNA TGTGCCAGCAGCTTAGACAGGGCGTATGGCTACACCTTC. It specifies CASSLDRAYGYTF.

The V call is TRBV19, the J call TRBJ2-7, with D possibly being TRBD1 (6 bases). The CDR3 has 13 residues. Germline CDR1 is LNHDA and CDR2 is SQIVND (reference sequence). Between the trimmed V and J ends, which lost 9 bases and 8 bases, there was a span of 20 bases. CDR3 in DNA: TGTGCCAGCAGCCGGACAGACGGAGCCCAGCAGTACTTC. It codes for CASSRTDGAQQYF.

This sequence joins TRBV18 and TRBJ1-5; a possible D gene is TRBD1 (5 bases). The CDR3 sequence is 14 residues long. Trimming shortened V by 2 bases and J by 8 bases, and 13 bases separated the two germline ends. The germline CDR1 and CDR2 sequences are KGHSH and LQKENI. CDR3 amino acids: CASSPSAGIEPQHF. The CDR3, as DNA: TGTGCCAGCTCACCATCGGCAGGGATCGAGCCCCAGCATTTT.

CDR3: CASSPAGAETQYF. As DNA, the CDR3 is TGTGCCAGTAGCCCCGCGGGGGCAGAGACCCAGTACTTC. The chain employs TRBV19 and TRBJ2-5, with D possibly TRBD2 on 7 matching bases. The germline gives CDR1 LNHDA, CDR2 SQIVND (reference sequence). V was cut by 6 bases and J by 4 bases, with 12 bases left in between. The CDR3 contains 13 residues. Full variable domain (outside the CDR3, taken from reference TRBV19 and TRBJ2-5): DGGITQSPKYLFRKEGQNVTLSCEQNLNHDAMYWYRQDPGQGLRLIYYSQIVNDFQKGDIAEGYSVSREKKESFPLTVTSAQKNPTAFYLCASSPAGAETQYFGPGTRLLVL.